This T cell receptor (beta chain) stems from a study of blood T cells in healthy people across ages (dated by TCRdb to between 2015 and 2017). Concerning the study at large: In model experiments, roughly one uniquely barcoded TCR beta cDNA molecule per two T cells was captured by template switching. The study measured age-related changes in TCR beta repertoire diversity using deep sequencing normalized with unique cDNA molecular identifiers. Donors were grouped into four age groups: young (average roughly 17 years), middle-aged (less than 40), aged (around 60) and long-lived (about 90). To avoid experimental bias, donors of different ages were randomly spread across the sequencing lanes. The study analyzed two additional independent replicas of 1 million unique cDNA reads from the same blood draw for two donors, one aged 18 to 30 and one aged 80 or older. On the study overall, not on this receptor specifically: Donor CMV infection status was unknown, potentially confounding age-related changes in expanded clonotypes. Compared with the aged group, more naive CD4+ T cells, fewer expanded clones and increased TCR diversity were shown by the long-lived group, suggesting age selection. Because profiling used bulk unsorted PBMCs, naive and antigen-experienced compartments could not be compared conclusively. Estimates of total diversity from one million sequenced T cells were regarded as lower bounds and underestimates. As age increased, observed TCR beta diversity per million T cells dropped in a roughly linear way, and a significant reduction was already evident by age about 40. Observed TCR beta diversity correlated strongly with the percentage of naive T cells measured by flow cytometry.

With regard to this clonotype: It has no known antigen specificity. The input lacks base qualities; no much larger clone sits a single base away.

The library was prepared using 5' RACE. The sample was run on an Illumina HiSeq 2500. The second PCR ran for roughly 6 to 11 cycles and used a J-beta primer mix along with a sample-barcoded 5' primer. A unique molecular identifier was introduced onto each TCR beta cDNA molecule by a template-switch 5' adaptor carrying 12 random nucleotides. At least 2.5 million CDR3-containing paired-end reads were obtained from each sample. The Mint cDNA synthesis kit, primed by a TRBC-specific oligonucleotide, was used to synthesize first-strand cDNA from all RNA. Following uracil-DNA glycosylase treatment, a first 18-cycle PCR with universal primers M1SS and BC2_uni_R was performed on all cDNA. Regarding the original processing steps: Each sample was normalized by randomly selecting 1 million high-quality reads, each carrying a distinct molecular identifier. Reads sharing molecular identifiers were discarded rather than binned into consensus sequences. MiTCR, run with a Q25 quality threshold and the strictest error-elimination algorithm, handled CDR3 identification, clonotype clustering and error correction. A nonparametric unseen species model using Euler transformation provided a lower-bound estimate of total TCR beta diversity. TCRdb passed the public sequencing reads through fastp at Q25 and MiXCR, retaining productive beta sequences. Rows with a matching CDR3 protein are joined into one entry that keeps the most common DNA and genes. V and J calls and clone size were set by TCRdb, not the authors. This sample is represented by approximately 690,000 distinct CDR3 sequences; around 38% of them were singletons. Approximately 31% of the sample is in the top ten clones.

The donors were some 36 Caucasian individuals from Russia, aged roughly 6 to 100 years, who were systemically healthy. Each donor gave around 9.9 milliliters of peripheral blood, collected into EDTA-treated Vacutainer tubes. Ficoll-Paque density-gradient centrifugation was used to isolate PBMCs, with at least 6 million obtained per sample. Total RNA was extracted from PBMCs with Trizol reagent, with at least 6 micrograms obtained per sample. For every donor, flow cytometry on a PBMC aliquot measured the percentage of naive CD45RAhigh/CD27high T cells. Measured from the cysteine to the phenylalanine, the CDR3 is 15 residues long. Here the CDR3 DNA is all that survives: 45 bases in frame from base 1. CDR1 and CDR2 were assigned from the germline V gene as MNHEY and SVGAGI. V is clipped by 5 bases and J by 4 bases, and the sequence between their germline boundaries is 18 bases long.

This TCR was recovered from an elderly man in good health. The sequencing input was blood. The chain is assembled from TRBV6-5 and TRBJ2-7; 6 matching bases give a weak D call of TRBD2. The nucleotide sequence is given as TGTGCCAGCAGTAGGGTGGGTCAGGGAGGTTACGAGCAGTACTTC. Its product reads: CASSRVGQGGYEQYF.